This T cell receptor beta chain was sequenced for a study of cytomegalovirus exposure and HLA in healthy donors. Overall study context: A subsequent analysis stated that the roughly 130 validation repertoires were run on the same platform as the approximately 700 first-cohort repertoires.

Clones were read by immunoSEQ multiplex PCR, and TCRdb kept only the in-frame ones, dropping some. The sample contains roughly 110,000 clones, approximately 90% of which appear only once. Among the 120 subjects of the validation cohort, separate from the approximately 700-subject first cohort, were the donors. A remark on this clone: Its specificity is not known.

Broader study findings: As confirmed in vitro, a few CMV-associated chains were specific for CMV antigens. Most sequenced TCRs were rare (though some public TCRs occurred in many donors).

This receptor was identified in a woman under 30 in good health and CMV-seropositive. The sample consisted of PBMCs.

CDR3 sequence (DNA): TGTGCCAGCACCGCCACGGGGGGTGTCTACGAGCAGTACTTC. As protein: CASTATGGVYEQYF. V usage is TRBV28 and J usage is TRBJ2-7; 7 bases match TRBD2. Germline trimming cut 7 bases from V and 3 bases from J; bases unmatched to any gene: 9. The CDR3 loop spans 14 amino acids. Germline CDR1 and CDR2: MDHEN and SYDVKM.